These 32 T cell receptor beta chains were all obtained from the same sample, sequenced in a study of blood T cells in healthy people across ages. A second PCR, run for roughly 7 to 11 cycles, used a sample-barcoded 5' primer plus a J-beta primer mix. Each CDR3 protein is one row after TCRdb ran MiXCR on the 5' RACE reads. Of 1.8 million or so distinct CDR3 sequences in the sample, 35% to 50% are singletons; the top ten hold 23%. Input material: blood. These receptor sequences come from a human donor in good health.

This chain joins TRBV7-2 and TRBJ2-1; no firm D call. The CDR3 is 15 residues long. Germline lookup yields CDR1 SGHTA and CDR2 FQGNSA. V lost 1 base, J lost 1 base, and 8 bases lay in between. The CDR3 is CASSLEADSYNEQFF. The DNA of the CDR3 is TGTGCCAGCAGCTTAGAGGCTGATTCCTACAATGAGCAGTTCTTC.

The gene calls are TRBV5-1 and TRBJ2-7; D not resolved. CDR3 length: 16 amino acids. The germline gives CDR1 SGHRS, CDR2 YFSETQ. Deletions cut 0 bases from V and 2 bases from J, with 15 bases between. This chain's CDR3 is CASSLGVVRHTYEQYF. CDR3 DNA sequence: TGCGCCAGCAGCTTGGGCGTTGTGAGACATACCTACGAGCAGTACTTC.

This clonotype has just a few counts. The chain has TRBV5-1 and TRBJ2-7; the D gene is possibly TRBD1 (6 bases). CDR1 is SGHRS and CDR2 is YFSETQ in the germline V gene. The length of the CDR3 is 14 residues. Trimming cost V 3 bases and J 1 base, with 11 bases left between them. The CDR3 sequence: CASSSEGVSYEQYF. DNA for the CDR3: TGCGCCAGCAGCTCCGAGGGGGTTTCCTACGAGCAGTACTTC.

This chain links TRBV7-9 with TRBJ2-2; D possibly corresponds to TRBD2 (5 bases). From germline, CDR1 is SEHNR and CDR2 FQNEAQ (reference sequence). The CDR3 totals 16 residues. Trimming left V 4 bases short and J 4 bases short, with 16 bases between. The CDR3 protein is CASSSSEGYLTGELFF. The CDR3, as DNA: TGTGCCAGCAGCTCCAGCGAGGGTTACCTCACCGGGGAGCTGTTTTTT.

The chain links TRBV20-1 to TRBJ1-2, with TRBD1 matching over 11 bases. The CDR3 has 15 residues. With V trimmed by 2 bases and J by 7 bases, 9 bases remained unmatched. From germline, CDR1 is DFQATT and CDR2 SNEGSKA (reference sequence). The CDR3 is CSARSRTGGAFGYTF. CDR3 coding DNA: TGCAGTGCTAGATCAAGGACAGGGGGCGCATTTGGCTACACCTTC.

For this clonotype: As the CDR3 is not closed by the conserved phenylalanine or tryptophan, this likely results from a read error. V and J are TRBV20-1 and TRBJ1-5; 7 nucleotides align to TRBD1. Germline V gives CDR1 DFQATT, CDR2 SNEGSKA (reference sequence). This CDR3 is 13 amino acids long. The trim removed 3 bases at V and 6 bases at J, leaving 5 bases unmatched. The CDR3 loop is CSASGGGSQPQHV. The CDR3 DNA is TGCAGTGCTAGTGGAGGGGGCAGTCAGCCCCAGCATGTT.

The chain couples TRBV10-3 to TRBJ1-4, with 8 bases matching TRBD1. After removal of 11 bases from V and 8 bases from J, the junction contained 13 bases not matched to a gene. The CDR3 spans 14 residues. The V gene's germline CDR1 is ENHRY and CDR2 SYGVKD. CDR3 amino acids: CASSTQGGEEKLFF. In DNA form, the CDR3 reads TGTGCCTCCAGCACACAGGGGGGTGAAGAAAAACTGTTTTTT.

This chain connects TRBV5-1 to TRBJ1-2; tentatively, D is TRBD1 (6 bases). V lost 4 bases to trimming and J lost 7 bases, with 17 bases between them. The CDR3 contains 14 residues. Germline loops: CDR1 SGHRS, CDR2 YFSETQ. DNA of the CDR3: TGCGCCAGCAGCCCCACAGGGACCGGCCCTGGCTACACCTTC. As protein: CASSPTGTGPGYTF.

CDR3 nucleotide sequence: TGCGCCAGCAGCCTCCAGGGGGGGGGCGGATATGAGCAGTTCTTC. Translated, it gives CASSLQGGGGYEQFF. The gene calls are TRBV4-3 and TRBJ2-1, with D perhaps TRBD1 or TRBD2 (7 bases each). The germline V and J ends were trimmed by 4 bases and 8 bases, with 18 bases remaining between them. Germline CDR1 LGHNA, CDR2 YSLEER. The CDR3 is 15 amino acids.

This clonotype came up a few times. In nucleotides, the CDR3 is TGCGCCAGCAGCTTCGGGACCACGAATGAGCAGTTCTTC. It translates to CASSFGTTNEQFF. V usage is TRBV5-1 and J usage is TRBJ2-1; tentatively, D is TRBD1 or TRBD2 (5 bases each). This CDR3 is 13 amino acids long. Germline loops: CDR1 SGHRS, CDR2 YFSETQ. V was pared by 2 bases and J by 7 bases, with 10 bases between.

This chain uses TRBV6-2 or TRBV6-3 with TRBJ2-4; the D gene is possibly TRBD2 (5 bases). CDR3 size: 12 residues. Germline CDR1 MNHEY, CDR2 SVGEGT. Trimming pared 4 bases from V and 13 bases from J, leaving 14 bases between. The DNA of the CDR3 is TGTGCCAGCAGTTCAGACCCCGGGAAGCAGTACTTC. Protein product: CASSSDPGKQYF.

The V and J genes are TRBV5-1 and TRBJ2-5; 7 nucleotides align to TRBD2. V gave up 4 bases and J gave up 5 bases; unmatched junction bases: 5. Germline V gene lookup returns CDR1 SGHRS and CDR2 YFSETQ. The CDR3 extends over 13 amino acids. CDR3 DNA sequence: TGCGCCAGCAGCAATGGTAGCGGGGAGACCCAGTACTTC. Protein product: CASSNGSGETQYF.

A remark on this clonotype: The junction does not match germline at one end; this may be a read error. V and J are TRBV7-2 and TRBJ1-5; D ambiguous. CDR1 and CDR2 (germline): SGHTA, FQGNSA. The CDR3 extends over 15 amino acids. As DNA, the CDR3 is TGTGTCAGCAGCTCACAAGGCCGATCCGGTCAGCCCCAGCATTTT. Encoded protein: CVSSSQGRSGQPQHF.

Only a few counts were recorded for this clonotype. The chain uses TRBV11-2 and TRBJ2-7; perhaps D is TRBD1 or TRBD2 (5 bases each). This CDR3 has 15 amino acids. Trimming removed 3 bases at V and 3 bases at J, with 15 bases between. The germline V gene has CDR1 SGHAT and CDR2 FQNNGV. The CDR3 protein is CASSFGAERNYEQYF. Written as DNA, the CDR3 is TGTGCCAGCAGCTTCGGGGCAGAGAGAAACTACGAGCAGTACTTC.

In the case of this clonotype: At one end the junction does not follow the germline gene, possibly because of a read error. This chain connects TRBV3-1 to TRBJ2-7; D is unresolved. Germline CDR1 LGHDT, CDR2 YNNKEL (reference sequence). The CDR3 length is 13 residues. CDR3 region: CTSSHNPHATQYF. The CDR3 DNA sequence: TGTACCAGCAGCCACAACCCTCACGCCACCCAGTACTTC.

This chain links TRBV7-8 with TRBJ2-7; tentatively, D is TRBD2 (7 bases). Between the trimmed V and J ends, which lost 1 base and 0 bases, there was a span of 13 bases. The CDR3 covers 16 residues. The germline gives CDR1 SGHVS, CDR2 FQNEAQ. The CDR3 nucleotides are TGTGCCAGCAGCTTAGTGGCGGGGGCCATCTCCTACGAGCAGTACTTC. It codes for CASSLVAGAISYEQYF.

This clonotype was recorded a few times. The J gene is TRBJ2-1, the V gene TRBV20-1; 7 positions match TRBD2. The CDR3 contains 14 residues. Germline V gene lookup returns CDR1 DFQATT and CDR2 SNEGSKA (reference sequence). The CDR3 nucleotides are TGCAGCACTAGTCTGGCGGGGGCCTACAATGAGCAGTTCTTC. It is translated as CSTSLAGAYNEQFF.

J is TRBJ2-1 and V is TRBV12-3 or TRBV12-4; D is unresolved. This CDR3 is built from 13 residues. V lost 3 bases and J 8 bases, leaving 11 bases between the germline ends. This CDR3 is CASSLAIRDEQFF. CDR3 DNA sequence: TGTGCCAGCAGTTTGGCCATACGGGATGAGCAGTTCTTC.

The chain combines TRBV20-1 with TRBJ2-1; 10 positions agree with TRBD2. V trimming: 4 bases; J trimming: 8 bases; junction bases outside the gene matches: 17. This CDR3 has 17 residues. Germline CDR1 is DFQATT and CDR2 is SNEGSKA (reference sequence). DNA for the CDR3: TGCAGTGCTATAAGGTTCCTGGGCAGCGGGGGGGCCCATGAGCAGTTCTTC. Protein sequence: CSAIRFLGSGGAHEQFF.

The chain has TRBV7-2 and TRBJ1-5, with no clear D. Germline V gene lookup returns CDR1 SGHTA and CDR2 FQGNSA. Trimming shortened V by 0 bases and J by 6 bases, and 12 bases separated the two germline ends. The CDR3 sequence is 15 residues long. CDR3 protein: CASSLAGLGGQPQHF. CDR3 DNA: TGTGCCAGCAGCTTAGCCGGGCTAGGAGGTCAGCCCCAGCATTTT.

The rearrangement uses TRBV9 and TRBJ1-3; 10 bases agree with TRBD1. Germline CDR1 SGDLS, CDR2 YYNGEE. The CDR3 consists of 17 residues. Trimming at V came to 3 bases and at J to 0 bases, leaving 6 bases not matched to a gene. CDR3 in amino acids: CASSEGTGVGSGNTIYF. The DNA for the CDR3 is TGTGCCAGCAGCGAGGGGACAGGGGTTGGCTCTGGAAACACCATATATTTT.

The chain is built from TRBV29-1 and TRBJ1-2; unclear D gene. CDR3 length: 13 residues. Germline CDR1 SQVTM, CDR2 ANQGSEA. V lost 3 bases, J lost 1 base, and 9 bases lay in between. CDR3 coding DNA: TGCAGCGTTGATGGCGGGGTTAACTATGGCTACACCTTC. Translation: CSVDGGVNYGYTF.

The chain carries TRBV3-1 and TRBJ2-5, with no clear D. CDR3 size: 12 residues. The V end lost 1 base, the J end lost 11 bases, and 11 bases lay between the germline ends. Germline CDR1 and CDR2: LGHDT and YNNKEL (reference sequence). The CDR3 here is CASSQATQEQYF. CDR3 nucleotides: TGTGCCAGCAGCCAAGCTACGCAGGAGCAGTACTTC.

The chain links TRBV7-2 to TRBJ1-2, with 9 bases lining up with TRBD1. Germline V gene sequence: CDR1 SGHTA, CDR2 FQGNSA. J gave up 7 bases and V 1 base, and 7 bases lay outside the gene matches. This CDR3 is built from 15 residues. In DNA form, the CDR3 reads TGTGCCAGCAGCTTAGGCGGGACAGGGTTGTCTGGCTACACCTTC. Protein: CASSLGGTGLSGYTF.

This clonotype has just a few counts. V gene TRBV20-1 combines with J gene TRBJ2-5; no definite D call. Per the germline V gene, CDR1 is DFQATT and CDR2 is SNEGSKA (reference sequence). The V gene lost 0 bases and the J gene lost 3 bases, with 8 bases spanning the gap. This CDR3 region has 13 residues. The CDR3 protein is CSARDIRKETQYF. The CDR3 DNA follows: TGCAGTGCTAGAGATATCCGTAAAGAGACCCAGTACTTC.

The chain links TRBV9 to TRBJ2-4, with D possibly being TRBD1 (5 bases). The J call may be incorrect, as the DNA end agrees better with TRBJ2-7. Germline CDR1 is SGDLS and CDR2 is YYNGEE. CDR3 size: 14 residues. The CDR3 coding sequence is TGTGCCAGCAGCGTAGTAGCAGGGTTTGACGAGCAGTACTTC. It translates to CASSVVAGFDEQYF.

V usage is TRBV5-1 and J usage is TRBJ2-1; D possibly matches TRBD1 or TRBD2 (5 bases each). Germline V CDR1 and CDR2: SGHRS, YFSETQ. Between the trimmed V and J ends, which lost 0 bases and 10 bases, there was a span of 17 bases. This CDR3 spans 15 amino acids. This chain's CDR3 is CASSLGGTEAYEQFF. The DNA for the CDR3 is TGCGCCAGCAGCTTGGGGGGGACGGAAGCCTACGAGCAGTTCTTC.

This clonotype was counted ten times or more. This CDR3 reads CSAPGQGVSYNSPLHF. The CDR3 bases are TGCAGTGCGCCGGGACAGGGGGTTTCCTATAATTCACCCCTCCACTTT. The gene calls are TRBV20-1 and TRBJ1-6; 11 bases fit TRBD1. Germline V lookup: CDR1 DFQATT, CDR2 SNEGSKA (reference sequence). This CDR3 comprises 16 residues. The V segment lost 6 bases and the J segment 1 base; nucleotides outside the gene matches: 5.

The chain carries TRBV7-2 and TRBJ2-2, with D uncertain. The CDR3 sequence is 14 residues long. Germline loops: CDR1 SGHTA, CDR2 FQGNSA. The ends were cut back, 1 base at V and 5 bases at J, with 8 bases in the middle. The CDR3 DNA is TGTGCCAGCAGCTTAGGAGTCCAGACCGGGGAGCTGTTTTTT. As protein: CASSLGVQTGELFF. The full variable domain, its missing parts supplied by reference TRBV7-2 and TRBJ2-2, is GAGVSQSPSNKVTEKGKDVELRCDPISGHTALYWYRQSLGQGLEFLIYFQGNSAPDKSGLPSDRFSAERTGGSVSTLTIQRTQQEDSAVYLCASSLGVQTGELFFGEGSRLTVL.

This clonotype was seen once. The V gene is TRBV5-1, the J gene TRBJ2-5; 13 bases are shared with TRBD2. The end of the DNA fits TRBJ2-7 better, so the J call may be wrong. From germline, CDR1 is SGHRS and CDR2 YFSETQ. This CDR3 is 19 amino acids long. The CDR3 DNA reads as TGCGCCAGCAGCCTAGGGGGACTAGCGGGGTCCCCGTCTAGTTACGAGCAGTACTTC. Its translation is CASSLGGLAGSPSSYEQYF.

The sample holds a few counts of this clonotype. This chain connects TRBV6-2 or TRBV6-3 to TRBJ1-1, with 8 bases aligning to TRBD1. CDR3 length equals 14 residues. J gave up 5 bases and V 5 bases, and 7 bases lay outside the gene matches. Germline CDR1 reads MNHEY; CDR2 reads SVGEGT. The CDR3 sequence is CASSTRQGWTEAFF. For the CDR3, the DNA is TGTGCCAGCAGTACAAGACAGGGGTGGACTGAAGCTTTCTTT.

The chain links TRBV7-3 to TRBJ2-3; TRBD2 is a possible D gene (6 bases). The germline V gene encodes CDR1 SGHTA and CDR2 FQGTGA. V dropped 5 bases and J dropped 7 bases, with 13 bases sitting between them. This CDR3 has 13 residues. CDR3 bases: TGTGCCAGCAGCCAGGGACTCCCTTATACGCAGTATTTT. Its protein is CASSQGLPYTQYF.